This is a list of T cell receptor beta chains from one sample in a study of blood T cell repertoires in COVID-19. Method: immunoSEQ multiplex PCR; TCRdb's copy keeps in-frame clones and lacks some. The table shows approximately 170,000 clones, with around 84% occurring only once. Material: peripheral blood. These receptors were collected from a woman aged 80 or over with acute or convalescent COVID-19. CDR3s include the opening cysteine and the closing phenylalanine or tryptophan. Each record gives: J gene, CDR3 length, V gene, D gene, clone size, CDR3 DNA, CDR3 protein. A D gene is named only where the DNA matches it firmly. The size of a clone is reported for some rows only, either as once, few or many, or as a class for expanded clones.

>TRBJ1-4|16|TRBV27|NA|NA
TGTGCCAGCAGAGGCATGGGGGGGGCGTCTCTCGAAAAACTGTTTTTT
CASRGMGGASLEKLFF
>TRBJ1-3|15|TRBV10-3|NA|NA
TGTGCCATCAGTGAGTCTTCAGGGTATGGAAACACCATATATTTT
CAISESSGYGNTIYF
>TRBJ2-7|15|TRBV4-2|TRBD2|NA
TGTGCCAGCAGCCAAGGGCGCGGGAGTTCCTACGAGCAGTACTTC
CASSQGRGSSYEQYF
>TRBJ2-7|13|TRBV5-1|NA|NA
TGCGCCAGCAGCTTGCTACAGGGTTACGAGCAGTACTTC
CASSLLQGYEQYF
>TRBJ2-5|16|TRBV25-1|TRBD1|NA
TGTGCCAGCAGTGCCCCTGGACAGGGGGCCTGGGAGACCCAGTACTTC
CASSAPGQGAWETQYF
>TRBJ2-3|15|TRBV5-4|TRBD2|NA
TGTGCCAGCAGCAGGACTAGCGGGGAAACAGATACGCAGTATTTT
CASSRTSGETDTQYF
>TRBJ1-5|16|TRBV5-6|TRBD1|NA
TGTGCCAGCAGCTCGTCTCGACAGGGGCAGAATCAGCCCCAGCATTTT
CASSSSRQGQNQPQHF
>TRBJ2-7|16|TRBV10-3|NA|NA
TGTGCCATCAGTGATCAGTCGAGGGTCCGTACCTACGAGCAGTACTTC
CAISDQSRVRTYEQYF
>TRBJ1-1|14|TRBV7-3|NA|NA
TGTGCCAGCAGCTTAACACGGTCGAACACTGAAGCTTTCTTT
CASSLTRSNTEAFF
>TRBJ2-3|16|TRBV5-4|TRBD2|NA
TGTGCCAGCGCCCCCCGGACTAGCGGGAGTTCGGATACGCAGTATTTT
CASAPRTSGSSDTQYF
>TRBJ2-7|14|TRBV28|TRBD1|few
TGTGCCAGCAGTTTAAGGGGACAGGGATACGAGCAGTACTTC
CASSLRGQGYEQYF
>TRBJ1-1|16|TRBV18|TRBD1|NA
TGTGCCAGCTCACCTTTTCGGACAGGGGGAAGCCCTGAAGCTTTCTTT
CASSPFRTGGSPEAFF
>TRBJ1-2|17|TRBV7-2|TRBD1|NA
TGTGCCAGCAGCTTAGGGGGACAGCCTCTGCTCCCCTATGGCTACACCTTC
CASSLGGQPLLPYGYTF
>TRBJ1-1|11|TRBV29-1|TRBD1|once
TGCAGTGCGGACAGGGGTACTGAAGCTTTCTTT
CSADRGTEAFF
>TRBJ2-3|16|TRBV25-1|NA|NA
TGTGCCAGCAGTGAGCTACGGGGGGCCGCCACAGATACGCAGTATTTT
CASSELRGAATDTQYF
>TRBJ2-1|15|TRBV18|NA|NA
TGTGCCAGCTCACCACCGAGAGGGAGTCACTATGAGCAGTTCTTC
CASSPPRGSHYEQFF
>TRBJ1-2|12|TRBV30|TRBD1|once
TGTGCCTGGACGACAGGGAGCTATGGCTACACCTTC
CAWTTGSYGYTF
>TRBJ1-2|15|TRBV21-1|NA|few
TGTGCCAGCAGCGCCCTAATTAGGGGCGTCTATGGCTACACCTTC
CASSALIRGVYGYTF
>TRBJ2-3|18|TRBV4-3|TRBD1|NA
TGCGCCAGCAGCCAGGGACAGGGGGCAGGACTTAGCACAGATACGCAGTATTTT
CASSQGQGAGLSTDTQYF
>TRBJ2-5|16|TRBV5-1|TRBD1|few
TGCGCCAGCAGCTCTTGGACAGGGGGGGATAGAGAGACCCAGTACTTC
CASSSWTGGDRETQYF
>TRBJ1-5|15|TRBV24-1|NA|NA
TGTGCCACCAGTGATCCCCGGGGGGGAAATCAGCCCCAGCATTTT
CATSDPRGGNQPQHF
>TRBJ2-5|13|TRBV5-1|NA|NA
TGCGCCAGCAGCTTACTTGAGGTTGAGACCCAGTACTTC
CASSLLEVETQYF
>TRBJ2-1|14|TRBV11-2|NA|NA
TGTGCCAGCAGCCCTACTTTGGTCTCAGGGGAGCAGTTCTTC
CASSPTLVSGEQFF
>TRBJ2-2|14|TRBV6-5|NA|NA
TGTGCCAGCAGACCCTTTCAGGGTTCCGGGGAGCTGTTTTTT
CASRPFQGSGELFF
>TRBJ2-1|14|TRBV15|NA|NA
TGTGCCACCAGCAGAGTAGCGGAGTACAATGAGCAGTTCTTC
CATSRVAEYNEQFF
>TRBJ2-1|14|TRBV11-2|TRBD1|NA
TGTGCCAGCAGCTTTGGGACAGGGGGCCTTGAGCAGTTCTTC
CASSFGTGGLEQFF
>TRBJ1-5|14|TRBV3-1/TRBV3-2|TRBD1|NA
TGTGCCAGCAGTGGGGACAGCAGCAATCAGCCCCAGCATTTT
CASSGDSSNQPQHF
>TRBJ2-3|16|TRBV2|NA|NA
TGTGCCAGCAGTGAACTGGCGGGAAGGTTGGGAGATACGCAGTATTTT
CASSELAGRLGDTQYF
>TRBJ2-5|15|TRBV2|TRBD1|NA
TGTGCCAGCTCGGGACAACAGGGGGCCCGGGAGACCCAGTACTTC
CASSGQQGARETQYF
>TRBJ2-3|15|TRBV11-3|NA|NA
TGTGCCAGCAGCTTAGAGTCACGGAGCACAGATACGCAGTATTTT
CASSLESRSTDTQYF
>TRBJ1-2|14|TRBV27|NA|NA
TGTGCCAGCAGTTCGGGAGCGGGCCACTATGGCTACACCTTC
CASSSGAGHYGYTF
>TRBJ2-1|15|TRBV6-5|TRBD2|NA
TGTGCCGGAGAAGGCGGTAGCGGGGGGGCCTATGAGCAGTTCTTC
CAGEGGSGGAYEQFF
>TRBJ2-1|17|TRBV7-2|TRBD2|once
TGTGCCAGCAGTTTAGGAATACTAGCGGGGCTCTTCAATGAGCAGTTCTTC
CASSLGILAGLFNEQFF
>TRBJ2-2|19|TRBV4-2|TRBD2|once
TGTGCCAGCAGCCAAGAAATCTGGCTAGCGGGAGGCTACACCGGGGAGCTGTTTTTT
CASSQEIWLAGGYTGELFF
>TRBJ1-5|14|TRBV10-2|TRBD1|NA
TGCGCCAGCAGTGACGACAGGGGCAATCAGCCCCAGCATTTT
CASSDDRGNQPQHF
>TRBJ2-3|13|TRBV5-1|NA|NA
TGCGCCAGCAGCGCTAACAGGGAGGGTACGCAGTATTTT
CASSANREGTQYF
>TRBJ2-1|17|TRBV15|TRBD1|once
TGTGCCACCAGCAGAGGGGGACAGGGAGAAAGATTGTATGAGCAGTTCTTC
CATSRGGQGERLYEQFF
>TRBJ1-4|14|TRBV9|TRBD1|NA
TGTGCCAGCAGCTTGTGGGACAGGGATGAAAAACTGTTTTTT
CASSLWDRDEKLFF
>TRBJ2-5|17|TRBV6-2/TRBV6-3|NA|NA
TGTGCCAGCAGTTACTCGAATTTTGGGGGGACCCGGGAGACCCAGTACTTC
CASSYSNFGGTRETQYF
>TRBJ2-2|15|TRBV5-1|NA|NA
TGCGCCAGCAGCTCGATAGCAGACAACACCGGGGAGCTGTTTTTT
CASSSIADNTGELFF
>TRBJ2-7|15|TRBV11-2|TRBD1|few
TGTGCCAGCAGCTACGGACAGGGAGGCTCCTACGAGCAGTACTTC
CASSYGQGGSYEQYF
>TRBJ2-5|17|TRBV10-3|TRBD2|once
TGTGCCATCAGTGAGCGGGGACTAGCGGGGATCCAAGAGACCCAGTACTTC
CAISERGLAGIQETQYF
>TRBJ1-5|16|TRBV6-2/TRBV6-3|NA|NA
TGTGCCAGCAGTTATAGGGGAGCGGGCAAGAGTCAGCCCCAGCATTTT
CASSYRGAGKSQPQHF
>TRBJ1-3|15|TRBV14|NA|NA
TGTGCCAGCAGCCAATGGAGGGTCGCTGGAAACACCATATATTTT
CASSQWRVAGNTIYF
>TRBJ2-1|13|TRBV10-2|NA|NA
TGCGCCAGCAGGGACAGTTCCTACAATGAGCAGTTCTTC
CASRDSSYNEQFF
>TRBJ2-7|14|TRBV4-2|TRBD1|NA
TGTGCCAGCAGCCAAAGACAGGGGGTGGGCGAGCAGTACTTC
CASSQRQGVGEQYF
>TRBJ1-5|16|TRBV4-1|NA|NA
TGCGCCAGCAGCCAAGGGGAGGGAGCGGTAGATCAGCCCCAGCATTTT
CASSQGEGAVDQPQHF
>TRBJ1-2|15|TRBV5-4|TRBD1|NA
TGTGCCAGCAGCTTAGGGGACAGGGGGGTCTATGGCTACACCTTC
CASSLGDRGVYGYTF
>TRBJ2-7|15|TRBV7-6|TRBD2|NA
TGTGCCAGCAGCTCCCAGCGGGACTCGAACTACGAGCAGTACTTC
CASSSQRDSNYEQYF
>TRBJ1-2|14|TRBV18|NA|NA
TGTGCCAGCTCACCACCAGGGGGTAACTATGGCTACACCTTC
CASSPPGGNYGYTF
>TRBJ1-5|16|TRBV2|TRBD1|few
TGTGCCAGCAGTGACCAGCAGGGGGCAAGCAATCAGCCCCAGCATTTT
CASSDQQGASNQPQHF
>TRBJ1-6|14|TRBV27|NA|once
TGTGCCAGCAGTTCTGGGGGAGGCAATTCACCCCTCCACTTT
CASSSGGGNSPLHF
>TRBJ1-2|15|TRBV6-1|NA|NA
TGTGCCAGCAGTGAATCTGTCCGGCGGGGGGGTGGCTACACCTTC
CASSESVRRGGGYTF
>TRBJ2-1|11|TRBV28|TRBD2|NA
TGTGCCGGACCGGGGGGGGGTGAGCAGTTCTTC
CAGPGGGEQFF